The source of this TCR beta chain is a study of T cells in Graves' hyperthyroidism and ophthalmopathy. At the level of the study: Peripheral blood was acquired at first diagnosis, ahead of any therapy whatsoever.

From RNA transcripts, TCR beta CDR3 regions were amplified. The HTBI primer set served for first-round RT-PCR of the TCR CDR3. TCRdb re-called the multiplex PCR reads through MiXCR, storing one row per CDR3 protein. Of around 250,000 distinct CDR3 sequences listed, roughly 15% are singletons. Patients aged 18 to 65 had newly diagnosed hyperthyroidism of under 2 months' duration. V was clipped by 6 bases and J by 6 bases, with 20 bases between them. Germline loops: CDR1 SNHLY, CDR2 FYNNEI. The CDR3 is 15 amino acids. This sequence originates from a woman aged 40 to 49 with Graves' hyperthyroidism that later progressed to Graves' ophthalmopathy. The chain employs TRBV2 and TRBJ1-2; D ambiguous. Source material: blood. The CDR3 reads CASSPTGGIGDGYTF. CDR3 coding DNA: TGTGCCAGCAGCCCCACCGGCGGGATCGGGGATGGCTACACCTTC. The entire variable domain, with the rest obtained from reference TRBV2 and TRBJ1-2, is as follows: EPEVTQTPSHQVTQMGQEVILRCVPISNHLYFYWYRQILGQKVEFLVSFYNNEISEKSEIFDDQFSVERPDGSNFTLKIRSTKLEDSAMYFCASSPTGGIGDGYTFGSGTRLTVV.